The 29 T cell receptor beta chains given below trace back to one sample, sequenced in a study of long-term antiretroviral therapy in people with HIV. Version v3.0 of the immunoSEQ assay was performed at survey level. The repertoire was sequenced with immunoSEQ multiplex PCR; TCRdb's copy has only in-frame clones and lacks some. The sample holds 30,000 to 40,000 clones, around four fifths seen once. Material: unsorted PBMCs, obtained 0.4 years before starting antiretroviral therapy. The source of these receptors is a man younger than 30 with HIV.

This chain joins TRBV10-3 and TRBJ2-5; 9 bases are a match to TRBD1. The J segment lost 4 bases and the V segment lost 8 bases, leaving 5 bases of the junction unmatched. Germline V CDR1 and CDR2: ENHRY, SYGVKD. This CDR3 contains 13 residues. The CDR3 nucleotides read TGTGCCATCCAACAGGGGGCTGGAGAGACCCAGTACTTC. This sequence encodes CAIQQGAGETQYF.

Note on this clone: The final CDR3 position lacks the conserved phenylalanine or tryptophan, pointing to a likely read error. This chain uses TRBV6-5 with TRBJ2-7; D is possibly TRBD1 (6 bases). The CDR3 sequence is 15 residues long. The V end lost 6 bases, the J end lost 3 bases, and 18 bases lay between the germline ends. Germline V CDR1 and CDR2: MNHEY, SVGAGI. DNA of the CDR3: TGTGCCAGCAGCCCCCGATATGGACAGAGCTACGAGCAGTACCTC. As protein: CASSPRYGQSYEQYL.

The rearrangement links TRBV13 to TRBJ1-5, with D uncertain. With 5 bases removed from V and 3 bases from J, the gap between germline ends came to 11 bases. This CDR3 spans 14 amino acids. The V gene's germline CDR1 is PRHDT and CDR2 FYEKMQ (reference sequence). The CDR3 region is CASSLGRVNQPQHF. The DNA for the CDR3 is TGTGCCAGCAGCCTCGGACGCGTCAATCAGCCCCAGCATTTT.

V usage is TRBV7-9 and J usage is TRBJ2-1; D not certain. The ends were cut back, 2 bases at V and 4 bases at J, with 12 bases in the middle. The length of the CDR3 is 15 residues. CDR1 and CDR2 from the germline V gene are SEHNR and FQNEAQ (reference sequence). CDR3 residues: CASSLRTETYNEQFF. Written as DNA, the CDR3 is TGTGCCAGCAGCTTACGTACAGAGACTTACAATGAGCAGTTCTTC.

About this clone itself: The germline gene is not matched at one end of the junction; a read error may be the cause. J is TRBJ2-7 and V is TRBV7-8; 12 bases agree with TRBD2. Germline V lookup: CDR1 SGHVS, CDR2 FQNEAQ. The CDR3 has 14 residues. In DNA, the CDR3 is TGTGCCAGCATCGGACTAGCGGGGTCCTTCGAGCAGTACTTC. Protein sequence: CASIGLAGSFEQYF.

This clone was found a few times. This CDR3 is CASSLTPGHNYEQYF. The CDR3 DNA sequence: TGTGCCAGCAGTTTAACTCCGGGACATAACTACGAGCAGTACTTC. The V gene is TRBV27, the J gene TRBJ2-7, with D possibly matching TRBD1 (6 bases). The V and J ends lost 2 bases and 3 bases respectively, with 14 bases between them. CDR1 and CDR2 (germline): MNHEY, SMNVEV (reference sequence). The CDR3 is 15 amino acids.

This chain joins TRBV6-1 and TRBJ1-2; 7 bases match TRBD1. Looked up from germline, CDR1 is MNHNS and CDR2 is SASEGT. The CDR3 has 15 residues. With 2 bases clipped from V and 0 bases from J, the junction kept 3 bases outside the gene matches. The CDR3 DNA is TGTGCCAGCAGTGAAAGGGGGCCTACTAACTATGGCTACACCTTC. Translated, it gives CASSERGPTNYGYTF.

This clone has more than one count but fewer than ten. The CDR3 sequence is CASSQEAGNEQYF. Here the CDR3 DNA reads TGCGCCAGCAGCCAAGAAGCCGGTAACGAGCAGTACTTC. The rearrangement uses TRBV4-1 and TRBJ2-7; D is uncertain. Germline assignment: CDR1 MGHRA and CDR2 YSYEKL. The CDR3 consists of 13 residues. The V end lost 0 bases, the J end lost 5 bases, and 8 bases lay between the germline ends.

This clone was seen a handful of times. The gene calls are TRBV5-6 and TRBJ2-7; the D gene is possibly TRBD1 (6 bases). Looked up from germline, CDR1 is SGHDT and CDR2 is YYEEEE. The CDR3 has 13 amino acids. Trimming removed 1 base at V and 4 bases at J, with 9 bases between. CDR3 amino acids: CASSLRQGYEQYF. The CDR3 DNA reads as TGTGCCAGCAGCTTGAGGCAGGGGTACGAGCAGTACTTC.

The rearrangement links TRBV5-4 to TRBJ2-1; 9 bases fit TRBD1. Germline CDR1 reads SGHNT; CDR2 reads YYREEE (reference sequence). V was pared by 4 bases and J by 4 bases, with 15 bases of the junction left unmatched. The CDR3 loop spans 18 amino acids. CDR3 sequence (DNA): TGTGCCAGCAGCCCCACGGACCGGGGGACAGGGTCTTACAATGAGCAGTTCTTC. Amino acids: CASSPTDRGTGSYNEQFF.

CDR3 sequence (DNA): TGTGCCAGCAGCTTGGTACACCAGGGCGGAGAGACCCAGTACTTC. Protein: CASSLVHQGGETQYF. This chain links TRBV5-4 with TRBJ2-5; D perhaps matches TRBD1 (5 bases). Germline V lookup: CDR1 SGHNT, CDR2 YYREEE (reference sequence). The CDR3 length is 15 residues. Between the trimmed V and J ends, which lost 0 bases and 4 bases, there was a span of 13 bases.

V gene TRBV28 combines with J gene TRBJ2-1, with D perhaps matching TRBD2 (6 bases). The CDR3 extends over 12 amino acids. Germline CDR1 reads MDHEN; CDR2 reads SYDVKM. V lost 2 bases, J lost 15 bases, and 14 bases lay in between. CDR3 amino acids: CASSLGAGRLFF. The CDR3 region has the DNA TGTGCCAGCAGTTTAGGGGCGGGAAGACTGTTCTTC.

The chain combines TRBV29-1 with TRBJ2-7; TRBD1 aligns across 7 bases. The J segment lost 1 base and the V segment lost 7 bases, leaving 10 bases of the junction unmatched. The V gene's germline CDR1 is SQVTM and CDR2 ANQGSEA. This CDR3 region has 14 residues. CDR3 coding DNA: TGCAGCGCCACCGCCGGGACAGTTTCCTACGAGCAGTACTTC. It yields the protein CSATAGTVSYEQYF.

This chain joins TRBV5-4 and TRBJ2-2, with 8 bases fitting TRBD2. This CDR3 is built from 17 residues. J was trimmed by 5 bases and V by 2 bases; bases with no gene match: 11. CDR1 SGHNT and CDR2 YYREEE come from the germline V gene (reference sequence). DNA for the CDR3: TGTGCCAGCAGCTTTCGGGGGGGGCTTCGGAGAACCGGGGAGCTGTTTTTT. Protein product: CASSFRGGLRRTGELFF.

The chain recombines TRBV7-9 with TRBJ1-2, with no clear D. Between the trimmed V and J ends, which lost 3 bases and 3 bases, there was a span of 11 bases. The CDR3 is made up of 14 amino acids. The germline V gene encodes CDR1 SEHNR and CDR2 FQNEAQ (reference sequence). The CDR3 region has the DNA TGTGCCAGCAGCTTTACCGGGTTGGACTATGGCTACACCTTC. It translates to CASSFTGLDYGYTF. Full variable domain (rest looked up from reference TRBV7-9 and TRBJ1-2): DTGVSQNPRHKITKRGQNVTFRCDPISEHNRLYWYRQTLGQGPEFLTYFQNEAQLEKSRLLSDRFSAERPKGSFSTLEIQRTEQGDSAMYLCASSFTGLDYGYTFGSGTRLTVV.

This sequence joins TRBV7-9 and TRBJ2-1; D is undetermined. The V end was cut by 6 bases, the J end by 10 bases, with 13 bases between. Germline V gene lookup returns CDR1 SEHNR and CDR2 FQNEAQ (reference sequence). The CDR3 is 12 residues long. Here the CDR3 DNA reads TGTGCCAGCAGTCTTAACTCAGGCGAGCAGTTCTTC. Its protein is CASSLNSGEQFF.

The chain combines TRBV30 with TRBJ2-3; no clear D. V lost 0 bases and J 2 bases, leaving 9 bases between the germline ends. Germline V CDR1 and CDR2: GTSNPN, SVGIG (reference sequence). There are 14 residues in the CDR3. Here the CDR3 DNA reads TGTGCCTGGAGTGTAGTTCAGCTCACAGATACGCAGTATTTT. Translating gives CAWSVVQLTDTQYF.

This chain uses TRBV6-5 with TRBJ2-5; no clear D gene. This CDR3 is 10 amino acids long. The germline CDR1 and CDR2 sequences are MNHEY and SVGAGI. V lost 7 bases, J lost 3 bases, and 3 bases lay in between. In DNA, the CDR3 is TGTGCCAGCAACAAAGAGACCCAGTACTTC. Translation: CASNKETQYF.

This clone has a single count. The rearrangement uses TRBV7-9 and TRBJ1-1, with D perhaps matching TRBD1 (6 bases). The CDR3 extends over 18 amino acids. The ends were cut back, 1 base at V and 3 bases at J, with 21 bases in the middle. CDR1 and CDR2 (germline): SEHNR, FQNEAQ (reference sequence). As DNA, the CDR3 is TGTGCCAGCAGCTTAGGCAGCAGGCCCATTAAGGGGGACACTGAAGCTTTCTTT. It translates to CASSLGSRPIKGDTEAFF.

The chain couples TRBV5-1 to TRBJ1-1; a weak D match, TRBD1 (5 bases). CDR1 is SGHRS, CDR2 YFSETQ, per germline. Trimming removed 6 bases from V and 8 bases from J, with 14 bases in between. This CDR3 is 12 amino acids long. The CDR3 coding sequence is TGCGCCAGCACGCCGGGGTGGGGGGAAGCTTTCTTT. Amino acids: CASTPGWGEAFF.

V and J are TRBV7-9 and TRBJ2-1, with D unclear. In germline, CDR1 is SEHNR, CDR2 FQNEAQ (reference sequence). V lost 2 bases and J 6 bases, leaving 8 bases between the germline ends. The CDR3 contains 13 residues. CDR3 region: CASSLSLGNEQFF. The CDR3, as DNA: TGTGCCAGCAGCTTATCACTTGGCAATGAGCAGTTCTTC.

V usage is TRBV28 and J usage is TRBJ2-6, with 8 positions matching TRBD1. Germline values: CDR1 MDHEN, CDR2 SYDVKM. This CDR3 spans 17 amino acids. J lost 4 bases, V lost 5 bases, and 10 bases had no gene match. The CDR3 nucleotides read TGTGCCAGCAGTAACCCCCGGACAGGGTCCGGGGCCAACGTCCTGACTTTC. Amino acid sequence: CASSNPRTGSGANVLTF. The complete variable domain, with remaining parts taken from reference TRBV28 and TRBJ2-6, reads DVKVTQSSRYLVKRTGEKVFLECVQDMDHENMFWYRQDPGLGLRLIYFSYDVKMKEKGDIPEGYSVSREKKERFSLILESASTNQTSMYLCASSNPRTGSGANVLTFGAGSRLTVL.

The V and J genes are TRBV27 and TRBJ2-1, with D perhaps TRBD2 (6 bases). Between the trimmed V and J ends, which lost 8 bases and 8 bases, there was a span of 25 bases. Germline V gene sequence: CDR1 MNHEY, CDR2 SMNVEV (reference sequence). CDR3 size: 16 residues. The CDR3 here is CASSPGRDRGLYEQFF. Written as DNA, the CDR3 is TGTGCCAGCTCCCCGGGGCGGGACCGCGGTCTCTATGAGCAGTTCTTC.

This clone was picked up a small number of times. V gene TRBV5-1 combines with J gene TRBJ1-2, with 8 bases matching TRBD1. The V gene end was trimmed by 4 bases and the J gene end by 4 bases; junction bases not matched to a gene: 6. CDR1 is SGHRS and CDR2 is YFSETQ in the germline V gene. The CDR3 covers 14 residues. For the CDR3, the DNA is TGCGCCAGCAGCAACGGACAGGGAGGCTATGGCTACACCTTC. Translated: CASSNGQGGYGYTF.

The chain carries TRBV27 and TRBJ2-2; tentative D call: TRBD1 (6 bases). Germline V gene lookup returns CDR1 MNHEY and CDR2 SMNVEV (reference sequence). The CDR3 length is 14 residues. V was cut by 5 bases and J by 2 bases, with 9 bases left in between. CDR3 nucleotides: TGTGCCAGCAGTACAGGGCCCAACACCGGGGAGCTGTTTTTT. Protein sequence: CASSTGPNTGELFF.

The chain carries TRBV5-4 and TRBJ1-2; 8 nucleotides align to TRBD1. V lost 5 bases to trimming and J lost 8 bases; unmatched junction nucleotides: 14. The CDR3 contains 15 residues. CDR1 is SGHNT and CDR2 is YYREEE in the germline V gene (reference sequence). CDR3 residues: CASRFGGQGAKGYTF. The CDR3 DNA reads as TGTGCCAGCAGGTTTGGGGGGCAGGGGGCGAAGGGCTACACCTTC.

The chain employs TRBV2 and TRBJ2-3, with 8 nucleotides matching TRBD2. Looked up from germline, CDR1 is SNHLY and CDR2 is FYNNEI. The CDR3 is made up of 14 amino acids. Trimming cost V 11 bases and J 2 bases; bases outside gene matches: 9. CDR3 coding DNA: TGTGCCGGAGCGGGACTAGTACTCACAGATACGCAGTATTTT. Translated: CAGAGLVLTDTQYF.

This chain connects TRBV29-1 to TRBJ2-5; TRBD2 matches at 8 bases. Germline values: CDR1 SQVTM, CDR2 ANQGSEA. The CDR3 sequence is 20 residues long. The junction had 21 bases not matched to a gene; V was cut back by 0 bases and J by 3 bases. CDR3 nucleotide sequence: TGCAGCGTTGAAGAAGAGGGGCGGACTAGCCTGGAGAGGGGGAAAGAGACCCAGTACTTC. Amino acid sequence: CSVEEEGRTSLERGKETQYF.

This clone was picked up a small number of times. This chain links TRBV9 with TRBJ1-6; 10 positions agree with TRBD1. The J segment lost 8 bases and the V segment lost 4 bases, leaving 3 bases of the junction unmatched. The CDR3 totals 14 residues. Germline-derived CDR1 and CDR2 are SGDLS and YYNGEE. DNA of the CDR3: TGTGCCAGCAGCACCGGGACAGGGGATTCACCCCTCCACTTT. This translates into CASSTGTGDSPLHF.